This T cell receptor beta chain is from a study of blood T cell repertoires in COVID-19. The CDR3 runs 16 residues. J lost 9 bases, V lost 0 bases, and 7 bases had no gene match. Per the germline V gene, CDR1 is SGHVS and CDR2 is FNYEAQ. As handled by the study authors: Estimation of nucleated cell counts was performed using reference gene primer amplification. Method: immunoSEQ multiplex PCR; TCRdb's copy keeps in-frame clones and lacks some. For V, J and clone size, that table is used; D and trimming come from the DNA. The sample lists roughly 260,000 clones; about 87% were seen once. The chain carries TRBV7-6 and TRBJ1-6, with 8 bases lining up with TRBD1. The material sequenced was peripheral blood. The TCR comes from a woman aged 45-65 years with acute or convalescent COVID-19. The CDR3 nucleotides are TGTGCCAGCAGCTTAGCGTTGGACAGGGCGCGTTCACCCCTCCACTTT. Protein product: CASSLALDRARSPLHF.